The 13 T cell receptor beta chains given below trace back to one sample, sequenced in a study of blood T cell repertoires in COVID-19. TCRdb's copy holds only in-frame clones and misses some; the assay was immunoSEQ multiplex PCR. This table holds some 95,000 clones, about 91% found once. Material: peripheral blood. These receptors were taken from a human donor with active COVID-19. The donor label of this sample is uncertain.

V usage is TRBV7-6 and J usage is TRBJ1-6; D may be TRBD1 (6 bases). The CDR3 is 15 residues long. Germline CDR1 SGHVS, CDR2 FNYEAQ. Trimming pared 3 bases from V and 6 bases from J, leaving 12 bases between. CDR3 in amino acids: CASSFGEGGNSPLHF. The CDR3 bases are TGTGCCAGCAGCTTTGGGGAGGGGGGTAATTCACCCCTCCACTTT. Looking up the rest from reference TRBV7-6 and TRBJ1-6 gives the full variable domain: GAGVSQSPRYKVTKRGQDVALRCDPISGHVSLYWYRQALGQGPEFLTYFNYEAQQDKSGLPNDRFSAERPEGSISTLTIQRTEQRDSAMYRCASSFGEGGNSPLHFGNGTRLTVT.

The chain has TRBV28 and TRBJ1-1; D may be TRBD1 (5 bases). V was trimmed by 8 bases and J by 7 bases, leaving 20 bases between them. The CDR3 has 14 residues. The V gene's germline CDR1 is MDHEN and CDR2 SYDVKM. The CDR3 protein is CASAGVFEGGEAFF. Here the CDR3 DNA reads TGTGCCAGCGCGGGGGTCTTCGAAGGCGGTGAAGCTTTCTTT.

The chain combines TRBV5-6 with TRBJ2-3, with no clear D. The V gene's germline CDR1 is SGHDT and CDR2 YYEEEE. The CDR3 sequence is 14 residues long. Trimming left V 8 bases short and J 0 bases short, with 13 bases between. CDR3 sequence: CASRLSSSTDTQYF. CDR3 nucleotide sequence: TGTGCCAGTCGTCTCTCCTCTAGCACAGATACGCAGTATTTT.

The chain is built from TRBV18 and TRBJ2-7; D is uncertain. This CDR3 spans 14 amino acids. Between the trimmed V and J ends, which lost 0 bases and 1 base, there was a span of 7 bases. Germline CDR1 is KGHSH and CDR2 is LQKENI. In DNA form, the CDR3 reads TGTGCCAGCTCACCACCTGGAGATTCCTACGAGCAGTACTTC. Amino acids: CASSPPGDSYEQYF.

CDR3 DNA sequence: TGTGCCAGTAGTATCCCCGGCTTTCTCGGGGATGAAAAACTGTTTTTT. This translates into CASSIPGFLGDEKLFF. The chain carries TRBV19 and TRBJ1-4; no clear D. The CDR3 is 16 residues long. Per germline, CDR1 LNHDA and CDR2 SQIVND (reference sequence). V lost 3 bases, J lost 6 bases, and 17 bases lay in between.

The rearrangement uses TRBV28 and TRBJ2-7; D gene uncertain. The CDR3 contains 12 residues. Germline values: CDR1 MDHEN, CDR2 SYDVKM. Deletions cut 3 bases from V and 9 bases from J, with 12 bases between. CDR3 in amino acids: CASSFERRGQYF. As DNA, the CDR3 is TGTGCCAGCAGTTTTGAACGCCGCGGGCAGTACTTC.

This clone showed up just once. This rearrangement joins TRBV4-1 to TRBJ2-7; 12 bases are a match to TRBD2. The junction had 10 bases not matched to a gene; V was cut back by 6 bases and J by 4 bases. Germline V gene sequence: CDR1 MGHRA, CDR2 YSYEKL. The CDR3 sequence is 16 residues long. DNA of the CDR3: TGCGCCAGCAGTCCTAGCGGGGGGGCAGAACCGTACGAGCAGTACTTC. Its translation: CASSPSGGAEPYEQYF.

The genes are TRBV10-2 and TRBJ1-2; no reliable D call. Per the germline V gene, CDR1 is WSHSY and CDR2 is SAAADI. V gave up 0 bases and J gave up 4 bases, with 12 bases separating them. This CDR3 contains 15 residues. The CDR3 region has the DNA TGCGCCAGCAGTGAGTCGAGGGTCAAGGGCTATGGCTACACCTTC. It specifies CASSESRVKGYGYTF.

V and J are TRBV7-9 and TRBJ2-1; 7 bases are shared with TRBD2. The junction had 19 bases not matched to a gene; V was cut back by 5 bases and J by 3 bases. Germline V gene lookup returns CDR1 SEHNR and CDR2 FQNEAQ (reference sequence). This CDR3 region has 19 residues. The CDR3 nucleotides are TGTGCCAGCAGCCCGATTCGGACTAGGAAGAGTTGGGGCTACAATGAGCAGTTCTTC. It specifies CASSPIRTRKSWGYNEQFF.

The chain recombines TRBV5-6 with TRBJ1-3, with D unclear. The germline V and J ends were trimmed by 2 bases and 3 bases, with 15 bases remaining between them. The germline V gene encodes CDR1 SGHDT and CDR2 YYEEEE. This CDR3 has 16 residues. The CDR3 sequence is CASSLVVEGIGNTIYF. In DNA, the CDR3 is TGTGCCAGCAGCTTAGTAGTCGAGGGAATTGGAAACACCATATATTTT. The full variable domain, in which reference TRBV5-6 and TRBJ1-3 provide the parts outside the CDR3, is DAGVTQSPTHLIKTRGQQVTLRCSPKSGHDTVSWYQQALGQGPQFIFQYYEEEERQRGNFPDRFSGHQFPNYSSELNVNALLLGDSALYLCASSLVVEGIGNTIYFGEGSWLTVV.

The chain recombines TRBV27 with TRBJ1-1; D perhaps matches TRBD1 (6 bases). Deletions cut 5 bases from V and 3 bases from J, with 16 bases between. Germline assignment: CDR1 MNHEY and CDR2 SMNVEV (reference sequence). The CDR3 has 15 amino acids. The CDR3: CASSTNRVEDTEAFF. The CDR3 nucleotides read TGTGCCAGCAGTACTAACAGGGTCGAAGACACTGAAGCTTTCTTT.

This chain joins TRBV5-1 and TRBJ1-2, with D tentatively TRBD1 (5 bases). Trimming left V 0 bases short and J 7 bases short, with 16 bases between. The CDR3 is 15 amino acids. CDR1 SGHRS and CDR2 YFSETQ come from the germline V gene. The CDR3 reads CASSLVGREIVGYTF. The CDR3 DNA sequence: TGCGCCAGCAGCTTGGTTGGCAGGGAAATAGTTGGCTACACCTTC.

This chain joins TRBV6-6 and TRBJ1-4; D is perhaps TRBD1 (6 bases). Germline CDR1 is MNHNY and CDR2 is SVGAGI (reference sequence). Trimming took 4 bases from V and 7 from J, leaving 13 bases between them. The CDR3 runs 14 residues. Here the CDR3 reads CASSSLDRLEKLFF. The CDR3 DNA sequence: TGTGCCAGCAGTTCATTGGACAGACTTGAAAAACTGTTTTTT.